This is a list of T cell receptor beta chains from one sample in a study of T cells in Graves' hyperthyroidism and ophthalmopathy. TCRdb reanalysed the multiplex PCR reads using MiXCR and keeps one entry per CDR3 protein. Among a few hundred thousand distinct CDR3 sequences listed, about 15% were seen once. Material for sequencing was blood. The receptors were gathered from a woman between 40 and 55 years old with Graves' hyperthyroidism that later progressed to Graves' ophthalmopathy. The CDR3 runs from the conserved cysteine through the conserved F or W. A D gene is named only where the DNA matches it firmly. The size field is filled for only some rows; it gives once, few, many or a size class.

abundance,v_gene,d_gene,j_gene,CDR3nt,CDR3aa
many,TRBV28,TRBD1,TRBJ2-1,TGTGCCAGCTTGAACCCGGACAGGGCGTTTCATAGTGAGCAGTTCTTC,CASLNPDRAFHSEQFF
-,TRBV7-9,TRBD2,TRBJ2-1,TGTGCCAGCAGTAGGGGGACTAGCGGAACCAATGAGCAGTTCTTC,CASSRGTSGTNEQFF
many,TRBV20-1,-,TRBJ2-2,TGCAGTGCTAGAGATCGGAAAACCGGGGAGCTGTTTTTT,CSARDRKTGELFF
many,TRBV2,TRBD1,TRBJ2-2,TGTGCCAGCAGCGGACAGGGACGGGTTACCGGGGAGCTGTTTTTT,CASSGQGRVTGELFF
many,TRBV6-1,-,TRBJ2-1,TGTGCCAGCAGGTTAAACAATGAGCAGTTCTTC,CASRLNNEQFF
many,TRBV12-3/TRBV12-4,-,TRBJ1-4,TGTGCCAGCAGTTTGCGGGGGGGGAGTGAAAAACTGTTTTTT,CASSLRGGSEKLFF
many,TRBV6-1,TRBD2,TRBJ2-7,TGTGCCAGCAGTGGCCGACTAGCGGCGACCTACGAGCAGTACTTC,CASSGRLAATYEQYF
many,TRBV6-5,-,TRBJ1-1,TGTGCCAGCAGTTACTATCCAAGCATGAACACTGAAGCTTTCTTT,CASSYYPSMNTEAFF
many,TRBV20-1,-,TRBJ2-2,TGCAGTGCTAGTCCGAACACCGGGGAGCTGTTTTTT,CSASPNTGELFF
-,TRBV18,-,TRBJ1-2,TGTGCCAGCTCACCCTCTTTAGGGGCAAATCGCTACACCTTC,CASSPSLGANRYTF